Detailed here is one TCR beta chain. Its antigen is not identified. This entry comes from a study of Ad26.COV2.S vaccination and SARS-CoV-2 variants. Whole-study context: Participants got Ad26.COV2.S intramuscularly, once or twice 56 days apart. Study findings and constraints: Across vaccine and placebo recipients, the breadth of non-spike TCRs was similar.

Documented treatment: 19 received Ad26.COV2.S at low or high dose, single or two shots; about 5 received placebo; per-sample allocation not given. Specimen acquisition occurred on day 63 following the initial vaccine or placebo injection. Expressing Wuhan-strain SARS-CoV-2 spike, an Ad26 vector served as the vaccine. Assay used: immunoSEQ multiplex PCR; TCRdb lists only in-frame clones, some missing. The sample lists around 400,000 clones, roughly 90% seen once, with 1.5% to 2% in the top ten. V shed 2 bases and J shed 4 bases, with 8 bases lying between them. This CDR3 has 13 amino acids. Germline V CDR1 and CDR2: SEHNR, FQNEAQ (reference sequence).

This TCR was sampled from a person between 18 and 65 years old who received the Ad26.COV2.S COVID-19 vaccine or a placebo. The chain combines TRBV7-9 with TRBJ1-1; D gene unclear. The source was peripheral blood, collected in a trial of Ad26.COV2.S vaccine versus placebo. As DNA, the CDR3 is TGTGCCAGCAGCTTACTCGCATCCACTGAAGCTTTCTTT. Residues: CASSLLASTEAFF. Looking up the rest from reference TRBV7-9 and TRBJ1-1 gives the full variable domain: DTGVSQNPRHKITKRGQNVTFRCDPISEHNRLYWYRQTLGQGPEFLTYFQNEAQLEKSRLLSDRFSAERPKGSFSTLEIQRTEQGDSAMYLCASSLLASTEAFFGQGTRLTVV.